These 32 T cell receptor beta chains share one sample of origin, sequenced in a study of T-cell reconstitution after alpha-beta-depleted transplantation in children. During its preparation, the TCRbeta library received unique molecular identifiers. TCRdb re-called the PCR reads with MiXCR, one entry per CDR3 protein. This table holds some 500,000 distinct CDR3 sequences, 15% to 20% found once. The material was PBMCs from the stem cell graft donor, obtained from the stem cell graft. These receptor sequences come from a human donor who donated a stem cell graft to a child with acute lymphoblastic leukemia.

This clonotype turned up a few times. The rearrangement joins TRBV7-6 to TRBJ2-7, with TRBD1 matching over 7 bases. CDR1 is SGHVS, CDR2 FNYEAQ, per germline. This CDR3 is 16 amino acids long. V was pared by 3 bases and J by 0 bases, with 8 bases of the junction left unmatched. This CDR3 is CASSFPSGQNSYEQYF. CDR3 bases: TGTGCCAGCAGCTTCCCCTCGGGACAGAACTCCTACGAGCAGTACTTC.

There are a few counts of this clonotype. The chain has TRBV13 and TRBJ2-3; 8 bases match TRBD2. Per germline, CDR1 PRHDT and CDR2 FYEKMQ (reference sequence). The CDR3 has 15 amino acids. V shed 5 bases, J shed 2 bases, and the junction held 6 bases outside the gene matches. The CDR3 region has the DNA TGTGCCAGCAGCCCCAGGACTAGCCTCACAGATACGCAGTATTTT. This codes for CASSPRTSLTDTQYF. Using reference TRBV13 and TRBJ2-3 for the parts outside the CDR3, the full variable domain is AAGVIQSPRHLIKEKRETATLKCYPIPRHDTVYWYQQGPGQDPQFLISFYEKMQSDKGSIPDRFSAQQFSDYHSELNMSSLELGDSALYFCASSPRTSLTDTQYFGPGTRLTVL.

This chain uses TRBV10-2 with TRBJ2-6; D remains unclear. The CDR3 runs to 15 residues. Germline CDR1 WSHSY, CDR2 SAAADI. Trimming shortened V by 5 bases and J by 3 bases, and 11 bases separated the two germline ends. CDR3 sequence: CASSSARGGANVLTF. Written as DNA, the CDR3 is TGCGCCAGCAGTTCGGCGAGAGGTGGGGCCAACGTCCTGACTTTC.

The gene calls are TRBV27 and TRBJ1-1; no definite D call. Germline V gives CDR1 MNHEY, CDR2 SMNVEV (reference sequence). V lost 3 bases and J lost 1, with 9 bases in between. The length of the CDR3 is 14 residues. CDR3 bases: TGTGCCAGCAGTTTGGTCAGCACGAACACTGAAGCTTTCTTT. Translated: CASSLVSTNTEAFF.

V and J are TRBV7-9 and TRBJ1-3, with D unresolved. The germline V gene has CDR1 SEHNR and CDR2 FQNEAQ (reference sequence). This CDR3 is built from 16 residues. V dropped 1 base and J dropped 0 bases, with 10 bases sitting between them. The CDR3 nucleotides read TGTGCCAGCAGCTTAGGTCAGCCCAGCTCTGGAAACACCATATATTTT. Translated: CASSLGQPSSGNTIYF.

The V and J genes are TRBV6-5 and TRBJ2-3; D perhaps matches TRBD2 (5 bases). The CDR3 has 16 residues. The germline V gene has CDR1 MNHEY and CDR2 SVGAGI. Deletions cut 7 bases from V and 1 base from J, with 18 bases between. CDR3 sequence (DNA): TGTGCCAGCAACGTCTGGGAGTCCACGGGCACAGATACGCAGTATTTT. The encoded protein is CASNVWESTGTDTQYF.

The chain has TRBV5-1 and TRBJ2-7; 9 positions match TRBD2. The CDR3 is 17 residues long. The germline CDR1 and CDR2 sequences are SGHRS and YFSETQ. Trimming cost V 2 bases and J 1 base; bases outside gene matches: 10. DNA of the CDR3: TGCGCCAGCAGCTTACATGGAAGCGGGAGGAGGTCCTACGAGCAGTACTTC. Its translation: CASSLHGSGRRSYEQYF.

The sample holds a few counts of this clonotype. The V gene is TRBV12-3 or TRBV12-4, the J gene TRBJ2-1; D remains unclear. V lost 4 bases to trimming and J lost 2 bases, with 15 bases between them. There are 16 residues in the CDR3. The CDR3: CASSSASKVTYNEQFF. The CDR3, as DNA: TGTGCCAGCAGTTCCGCGTCAAAAGTCACCTACAATGAGCAGTTCTTC.

The CDR3 here is CASSPPGIGGYGYTF. CDR3 DNA: TGTGCCAGCAGTCCTCCGGGGATAGGGGGCTATGGCTACACCTTC. The rearrangement uses TRBV12-3 or TRBV12-4 and TRBJ1-2; maybe TRBD1 (6 bases). The CDR3 covers 15 residues. V was shortened by 5 bases and J by 4 bases, with 17 bases between the two germline ends.

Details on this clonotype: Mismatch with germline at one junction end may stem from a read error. The CDR3, as DNA: TGTGCCAGCAGTTCCCGGGACAGGGGGTCTCCTTTCTACGATGAGCAGTTCTTC. This translates into CASSSRDRGSPFYDEQFF. The rearrangement links TRBV12-3 or TRBV12-4 to TRBJ2-1; 11 nucleotides agree with TRBD1. The CDR3 has 18 residues.

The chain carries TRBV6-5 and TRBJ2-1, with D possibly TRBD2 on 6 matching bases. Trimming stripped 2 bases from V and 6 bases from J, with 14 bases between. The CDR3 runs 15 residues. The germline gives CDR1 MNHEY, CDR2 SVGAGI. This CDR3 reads CASSYKGGGVNEQFF. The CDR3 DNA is TGTGCCAGCAGTTACAAGGGAGGAGGGGTCAATGAGCAGTTCTTC.

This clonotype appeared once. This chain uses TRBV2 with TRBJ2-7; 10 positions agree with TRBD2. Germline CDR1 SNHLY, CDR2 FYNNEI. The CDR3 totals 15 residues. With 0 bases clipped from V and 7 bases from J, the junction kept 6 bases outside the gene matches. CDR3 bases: TGTGCCAGCAGTGAAGCGCGTCTAGCGGGAGAAGAGCAGTACTTC. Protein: CASSEARLAGEEQYF.

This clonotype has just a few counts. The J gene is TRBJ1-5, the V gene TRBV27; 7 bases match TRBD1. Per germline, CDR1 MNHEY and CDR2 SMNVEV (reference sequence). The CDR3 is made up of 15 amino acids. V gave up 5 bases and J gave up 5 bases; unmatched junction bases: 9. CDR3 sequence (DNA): TGTGCCAGCAGTGACTCCGGGGACAGAGATCAGCCCCAGCATTTT. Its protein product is CASSDSGDRDQPQHF.

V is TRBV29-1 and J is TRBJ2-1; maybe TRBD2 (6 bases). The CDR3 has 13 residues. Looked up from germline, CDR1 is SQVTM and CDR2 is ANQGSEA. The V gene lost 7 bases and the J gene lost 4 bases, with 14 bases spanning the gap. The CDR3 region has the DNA TGCAGCGGCCTGGGACTCAGTTACAATGAGCAGTTCTTC. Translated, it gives CSGLGLSYNEQFF.

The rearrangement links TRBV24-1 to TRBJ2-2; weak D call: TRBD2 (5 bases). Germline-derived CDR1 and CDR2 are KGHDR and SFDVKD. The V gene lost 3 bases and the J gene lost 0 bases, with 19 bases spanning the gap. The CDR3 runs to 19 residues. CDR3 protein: CATSDSAIFGGSNTGELFF. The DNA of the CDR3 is TGTGCCACCAGTGATAGTGCGATCTTCGGCGGGTCGAACACCGGGGAGCTGTTTTTT.

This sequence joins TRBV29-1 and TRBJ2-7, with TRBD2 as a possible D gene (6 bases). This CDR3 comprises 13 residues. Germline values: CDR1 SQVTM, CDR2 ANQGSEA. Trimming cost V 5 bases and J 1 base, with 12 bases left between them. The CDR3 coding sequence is TGCAGCGTTCCGGGAGAGGGGTCCTACGAGCAGTACTTC. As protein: CSVPGEGSYEQYF.

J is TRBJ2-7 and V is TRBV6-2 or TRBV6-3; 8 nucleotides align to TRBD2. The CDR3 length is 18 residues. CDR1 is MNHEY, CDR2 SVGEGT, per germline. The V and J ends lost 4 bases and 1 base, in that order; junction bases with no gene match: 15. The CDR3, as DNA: TGTGCCAGCAGTTTTGCCCCTCGAGATAGCGGGGCGTCCTACGAGCAGTACTTC. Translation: CASSFAPRDSGASYEQYF.

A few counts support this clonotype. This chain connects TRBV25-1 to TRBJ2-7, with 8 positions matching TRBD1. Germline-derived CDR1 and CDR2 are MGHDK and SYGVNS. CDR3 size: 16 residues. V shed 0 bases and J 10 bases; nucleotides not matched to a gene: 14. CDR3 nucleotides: TGTGCCAGCAGTGAATATAAGGACAGGGTACCCCCTCCTCAGTACTTC. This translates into CASSEYKDRVPPPQYF.

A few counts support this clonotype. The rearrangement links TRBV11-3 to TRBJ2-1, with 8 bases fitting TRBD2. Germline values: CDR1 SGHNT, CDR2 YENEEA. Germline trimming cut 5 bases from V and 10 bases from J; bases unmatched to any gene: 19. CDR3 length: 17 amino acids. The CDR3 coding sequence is TGTGCCAGCAGCCTGAGGTCAGGGACTCCCCGGGGGGGCGAGCAGTTCTTC. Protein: CASSLRSGTPRGGEQFF.

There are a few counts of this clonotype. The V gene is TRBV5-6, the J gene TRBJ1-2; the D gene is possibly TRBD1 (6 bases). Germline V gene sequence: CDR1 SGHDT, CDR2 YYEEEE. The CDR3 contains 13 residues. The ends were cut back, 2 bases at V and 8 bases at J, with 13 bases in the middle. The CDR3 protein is CASSLAPQGGYTF. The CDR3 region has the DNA TGTGCCAGCAGCTTAGCTCCACAGGGAGGCTACACCTTC.

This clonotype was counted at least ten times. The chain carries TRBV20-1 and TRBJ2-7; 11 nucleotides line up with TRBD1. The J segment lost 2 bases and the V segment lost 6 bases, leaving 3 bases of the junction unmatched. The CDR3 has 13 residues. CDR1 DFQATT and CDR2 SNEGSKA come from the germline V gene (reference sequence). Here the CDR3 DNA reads TGCAGTGCCAGGACAGGGGGCACCTACGAGCAGTACTTC. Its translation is CSARTGGTYEQYF.

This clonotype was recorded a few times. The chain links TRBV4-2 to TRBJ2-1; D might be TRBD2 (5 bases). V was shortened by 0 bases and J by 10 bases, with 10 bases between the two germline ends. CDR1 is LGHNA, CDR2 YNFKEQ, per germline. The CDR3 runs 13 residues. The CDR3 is CASSQDEGREQFF. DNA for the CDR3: TGTGCCAGCAGCCAAGATGAGGGTCGCGAGCAGTTCTTC.

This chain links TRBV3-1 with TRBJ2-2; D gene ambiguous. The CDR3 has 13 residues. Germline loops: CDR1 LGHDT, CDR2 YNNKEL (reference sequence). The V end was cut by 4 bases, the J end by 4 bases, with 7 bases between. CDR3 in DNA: TGTGCCAGCAGCCCCCGACCCACCGGGGAGCTGTTTTTT. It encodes CASSPRPTGELFF.

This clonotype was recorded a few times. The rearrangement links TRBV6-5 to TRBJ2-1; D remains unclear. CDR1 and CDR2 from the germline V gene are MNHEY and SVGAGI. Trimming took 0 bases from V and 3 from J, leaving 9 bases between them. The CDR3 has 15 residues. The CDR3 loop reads CASSYSAPLYNEQFF. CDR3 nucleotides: TGTGCCAGCAGTTACTCAGCCCCTCTCTACAATGAGCAGTTCTTC.

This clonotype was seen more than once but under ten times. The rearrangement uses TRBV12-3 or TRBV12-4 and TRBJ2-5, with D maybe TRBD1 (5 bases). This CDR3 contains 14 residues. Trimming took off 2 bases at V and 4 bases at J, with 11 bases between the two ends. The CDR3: CASSLSRVRETQYF. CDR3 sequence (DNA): TGTGCCAGCAGTTTATCCAGGGTTAGAGAGACCCAGTACTTC.

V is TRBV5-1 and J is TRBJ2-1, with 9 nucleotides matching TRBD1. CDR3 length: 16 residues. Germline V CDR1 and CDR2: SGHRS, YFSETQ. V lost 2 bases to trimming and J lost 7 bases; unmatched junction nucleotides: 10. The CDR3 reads CASSFSAGTGRNEQFF. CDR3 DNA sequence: TGCGCCAGCAGCTTTTCAGCGGGGACAGGGAGGAATGAGCAGTTCTTC.

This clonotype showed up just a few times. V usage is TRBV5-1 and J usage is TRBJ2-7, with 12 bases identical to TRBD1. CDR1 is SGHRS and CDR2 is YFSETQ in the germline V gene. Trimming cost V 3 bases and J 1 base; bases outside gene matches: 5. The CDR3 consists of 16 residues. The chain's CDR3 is CASSSGQGASSYEQYF. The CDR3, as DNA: TGCGCCAGCAGCTCGGGACAGGGGGCGTCATCCTACGAGCAGTACTTC.

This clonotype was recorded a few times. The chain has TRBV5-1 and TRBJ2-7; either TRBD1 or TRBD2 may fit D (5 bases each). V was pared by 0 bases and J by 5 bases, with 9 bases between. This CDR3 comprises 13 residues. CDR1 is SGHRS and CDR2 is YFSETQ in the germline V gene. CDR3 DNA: TGCGCCAGCAGCTTGGCCAGGGACCACGAGCAGTACTTC. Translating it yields CASSLARDHEQYF. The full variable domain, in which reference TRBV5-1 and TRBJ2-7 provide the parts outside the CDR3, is KAGVTQTPRYLIKTRGQQVTLSCSPISGHRSVSWYQQTPGQGLQFLFEYFSETQRNKGNFPGRFSGRQFSNSRSEMNVSTLELGDSALYLCASSLARDHEQYFGPGTRLTVT.

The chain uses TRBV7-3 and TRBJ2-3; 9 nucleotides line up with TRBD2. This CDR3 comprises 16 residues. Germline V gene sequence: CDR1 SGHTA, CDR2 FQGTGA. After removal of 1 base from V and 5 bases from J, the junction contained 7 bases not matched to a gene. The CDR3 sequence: CASSLSSAGGLDTQYF. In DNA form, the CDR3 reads TGTGCCAGCAGCTTAAGTTCGGCGGGAGGGCTAGATACGCAGTATTTT. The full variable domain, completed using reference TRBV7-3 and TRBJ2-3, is GAGVSQTPSNKVTEKGKYVELRCDPISGHTALYWYRQSLGQGPEFLIYFQGTGAADDSGLPNDRFFAVRPEGSVSTLKIQRTERGDSAVYLCASSLSSAGGLDTQYFGPGTRLTVL.

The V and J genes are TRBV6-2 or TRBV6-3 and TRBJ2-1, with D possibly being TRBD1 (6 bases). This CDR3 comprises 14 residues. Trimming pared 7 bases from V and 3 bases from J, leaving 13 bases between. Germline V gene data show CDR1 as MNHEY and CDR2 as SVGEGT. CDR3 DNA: TGTGCCAGCACCACCGACAGGATCTACAATGAGCAGTTCTTC. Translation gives CASTTDRIYNEQFF.

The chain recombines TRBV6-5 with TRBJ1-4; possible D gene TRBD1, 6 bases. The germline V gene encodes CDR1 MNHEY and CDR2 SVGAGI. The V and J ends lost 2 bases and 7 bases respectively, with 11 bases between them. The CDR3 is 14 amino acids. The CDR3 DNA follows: TGTGCCAGCAGTTACATGGCAGGGGCTGAAAAACTGTTTTTT. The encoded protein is CASSYMAGAEKLFF.

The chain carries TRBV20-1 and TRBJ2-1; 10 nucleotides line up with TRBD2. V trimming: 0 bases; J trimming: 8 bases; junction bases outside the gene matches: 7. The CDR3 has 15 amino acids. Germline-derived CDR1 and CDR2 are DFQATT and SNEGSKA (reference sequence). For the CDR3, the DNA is TGCAGTGCTAGAGATCAAGCGGGAGGGCCTCATGAGCAGTTCTTC. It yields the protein CSARDQAGGPHEQFF.